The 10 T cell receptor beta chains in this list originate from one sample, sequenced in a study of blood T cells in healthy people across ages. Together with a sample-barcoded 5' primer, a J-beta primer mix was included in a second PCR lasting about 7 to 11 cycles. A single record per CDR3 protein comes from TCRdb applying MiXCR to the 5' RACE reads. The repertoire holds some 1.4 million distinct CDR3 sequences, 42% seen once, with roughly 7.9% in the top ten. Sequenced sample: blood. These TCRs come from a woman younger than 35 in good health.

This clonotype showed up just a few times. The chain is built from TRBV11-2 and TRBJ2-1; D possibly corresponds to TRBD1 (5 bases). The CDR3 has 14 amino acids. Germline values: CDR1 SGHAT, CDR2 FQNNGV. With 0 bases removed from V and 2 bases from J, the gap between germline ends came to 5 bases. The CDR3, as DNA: TGTGCCAGCAGCTTAGAGACAGCCTACAATGAGCAGTTCTTC. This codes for CASSLETAYNEQFF.

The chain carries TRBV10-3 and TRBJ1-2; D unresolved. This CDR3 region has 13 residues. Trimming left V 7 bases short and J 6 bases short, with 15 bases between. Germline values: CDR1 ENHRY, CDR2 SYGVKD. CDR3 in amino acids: CAITASGFDGYTF. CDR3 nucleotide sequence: TGTGCCATCACGGCCAGCGGATTCGATGGCTACACCTTC.

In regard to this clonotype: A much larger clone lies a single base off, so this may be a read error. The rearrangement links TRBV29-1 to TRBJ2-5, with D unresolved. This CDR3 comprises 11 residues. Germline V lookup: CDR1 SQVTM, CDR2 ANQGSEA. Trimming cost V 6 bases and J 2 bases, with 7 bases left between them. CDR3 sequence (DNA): TGCAGCGTACCAGCACAAGAGACCCAGTACTTC. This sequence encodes CSVPAQETQYF.

The CDR3 DNA sequence: TGTGCCAGCAGCCAAACGGGAGGAGGAAATACGCAGTATTTT. It encodes CASSQTGGGNTQYF. The gene calls are TRBV3-1 and TRBJ2-3; TRBD2 agrees at 7 bases. Germline CDR1 and CDR2: LGHDT and YNNKEL (reference sequence). The CDR3 has 14 amino acids. J was trimmed by 7 bases and V by 2 bases; bases with no gene match: 6.

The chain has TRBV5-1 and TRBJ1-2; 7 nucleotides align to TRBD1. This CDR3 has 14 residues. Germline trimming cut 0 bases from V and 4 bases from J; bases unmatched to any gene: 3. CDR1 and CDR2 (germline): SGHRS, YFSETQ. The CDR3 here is CASSLEGQSYGYTF. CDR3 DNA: TGCGCCAGCAGCTTGGAGGGACAGAGCTATGGCTACACCTTC.

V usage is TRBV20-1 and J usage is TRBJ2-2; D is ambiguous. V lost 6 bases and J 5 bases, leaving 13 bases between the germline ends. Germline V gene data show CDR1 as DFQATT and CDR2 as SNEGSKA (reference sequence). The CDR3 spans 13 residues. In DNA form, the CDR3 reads TGCAGTGCCCACGGCCCCGGGACCGGGGAGCTGTTTTTT. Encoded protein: CSAHGPGTGELFF.

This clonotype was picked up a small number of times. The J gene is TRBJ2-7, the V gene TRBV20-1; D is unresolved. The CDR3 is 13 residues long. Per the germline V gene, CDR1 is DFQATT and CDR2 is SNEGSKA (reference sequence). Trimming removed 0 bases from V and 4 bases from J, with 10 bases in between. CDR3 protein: CSARDISSYEQYF. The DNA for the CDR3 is TGCAGTGCTAGAGATATTAGCAGTTACGAGCAGTACTTC.

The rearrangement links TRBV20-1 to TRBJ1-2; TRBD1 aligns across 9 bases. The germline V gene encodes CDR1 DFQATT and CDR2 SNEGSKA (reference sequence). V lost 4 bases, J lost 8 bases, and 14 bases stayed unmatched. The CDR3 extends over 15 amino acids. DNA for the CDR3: TGCAGTGCTACCCAACCCTGGACAGGGGCTGGGGGCTACACCTTC. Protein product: CSATQPWTGAGGYTF.

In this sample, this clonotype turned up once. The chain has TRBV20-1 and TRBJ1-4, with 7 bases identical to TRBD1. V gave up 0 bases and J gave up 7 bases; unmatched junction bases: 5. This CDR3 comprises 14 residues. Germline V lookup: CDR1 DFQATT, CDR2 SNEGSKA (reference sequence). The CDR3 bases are TGCAGTGCTAGAGATGGGACAGCTGGTGAAAAACTGTTTTTT. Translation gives CSARDGTAGEKLFF.

The DNA of the CDR3 is TGTGCCAGCAGTGTGGGTCTGGCAGGGTGGGGCTACACCTTC. Its translation: CASSVGLAGWGYTF. The chain employs TRBV12-3 or TRBV12-4 and TRBJ1-2; possible D gene TRBD1, 5 bases. The CDR3 has 14 residues. V was clipped by 5 bases and J by 8 bases, with 18 bases between them.